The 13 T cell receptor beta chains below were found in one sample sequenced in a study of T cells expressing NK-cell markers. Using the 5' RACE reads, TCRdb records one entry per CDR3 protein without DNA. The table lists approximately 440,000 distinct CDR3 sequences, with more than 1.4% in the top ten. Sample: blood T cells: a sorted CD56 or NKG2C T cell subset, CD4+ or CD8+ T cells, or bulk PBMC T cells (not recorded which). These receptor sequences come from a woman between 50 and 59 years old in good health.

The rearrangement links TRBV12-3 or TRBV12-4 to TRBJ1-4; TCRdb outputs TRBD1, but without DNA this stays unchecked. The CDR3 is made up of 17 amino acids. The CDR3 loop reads CASSLQTRQGAEEKLFF.

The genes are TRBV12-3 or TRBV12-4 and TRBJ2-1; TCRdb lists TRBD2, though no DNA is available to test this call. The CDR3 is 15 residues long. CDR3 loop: CASSLGPSGTDEQFF.

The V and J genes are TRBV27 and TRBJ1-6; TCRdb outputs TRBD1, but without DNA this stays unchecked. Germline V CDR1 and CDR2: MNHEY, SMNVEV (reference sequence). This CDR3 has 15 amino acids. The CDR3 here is CASSPGSSYNSPLHF.

This CDR3 reads CASSTGLSAYEQYF. The chain recombines TRBV5-1 with TRBJ2-7; no DNA is available, so the TRBD2 call from TCRdb remains unchecked. CDR3 length: 14 amino acids. CDR1 SGHRS and CDR2 YFSETQ come from the germline V gene.

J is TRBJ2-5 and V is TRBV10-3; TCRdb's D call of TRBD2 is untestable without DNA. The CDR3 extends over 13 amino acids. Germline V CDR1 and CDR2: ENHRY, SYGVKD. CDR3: CAIKQGGEETQYF.

CDR3 residues: CASSRDSKAYNEQFF. The chain joins TRBV3-1 to TRBJ2-1. Germline CDR1 reads LGHDT; CDR2 reads YNNKEL (reference sequence). This CDR3 has 15 residues.

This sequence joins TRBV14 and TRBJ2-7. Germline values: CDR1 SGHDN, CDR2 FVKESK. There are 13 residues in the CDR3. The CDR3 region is CASSQDLGSEQYF. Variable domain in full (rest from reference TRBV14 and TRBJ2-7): EAGVTQFPSHSVIEKGQTVTLRCDPISGHDNLYWYRRVMGKEIKFLLHFVKESKQDESGMPNNRFLAERTGGTYSTLKVQPAELEDSGVYFCASSQDLGSEQYFGPGTRLTVT.

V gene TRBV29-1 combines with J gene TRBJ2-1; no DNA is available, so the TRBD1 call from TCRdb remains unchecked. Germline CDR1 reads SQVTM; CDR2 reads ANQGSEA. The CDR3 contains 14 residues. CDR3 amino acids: CSVESGVIGAGKFF.

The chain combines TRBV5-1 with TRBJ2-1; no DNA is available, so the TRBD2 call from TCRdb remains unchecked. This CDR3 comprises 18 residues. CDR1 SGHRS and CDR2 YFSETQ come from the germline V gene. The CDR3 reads CASIPGLGSRSSYNEQFF.

The CDR3 loop is CSAPLRPANYNEQFF. The chain has TRBV20-1 and TRBJ2-1; TCRdb outputs TRBD2, but without DNA this stays unchecked. The germline CDR1 and CDR2 sequences are DFQATT and SNEGSKA (reference sequence). The CDR3 sequence is 15 residues long.

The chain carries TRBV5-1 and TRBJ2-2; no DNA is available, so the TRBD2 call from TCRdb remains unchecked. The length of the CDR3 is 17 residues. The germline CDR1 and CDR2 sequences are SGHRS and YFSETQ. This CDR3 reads CASSLAWLAGVTGELFF.

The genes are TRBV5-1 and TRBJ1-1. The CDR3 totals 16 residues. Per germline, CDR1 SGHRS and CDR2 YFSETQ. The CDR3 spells CASSFQSTFLRTEAFF.

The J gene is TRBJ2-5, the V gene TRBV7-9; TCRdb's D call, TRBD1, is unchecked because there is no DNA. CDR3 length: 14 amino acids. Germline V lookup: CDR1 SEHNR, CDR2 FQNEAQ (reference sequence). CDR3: CASSLHVQQETQYF.